The subject of this entry is one T cell receptor (beta chain). Its specificity is not known. The data were obtained in a study of cytomegalovirus exposure and HLA in healthy donors. Overall study findings and caveats: Upon later analysis, TCR association rates were observed to vary by HLA locus, being highest for DRB1 and lowest for HLA-C.

CDR1 and CDR2 from the germline V gene are SGHVS and FNYEAQ. Trimming at V came to 7 bases and at J to 7 bases, leaving 11 bases not matched to a gene. The CDR3 totals 17 residues. 60 Vbeta and 13 Jbeta primers were used in PCR. Assay: immunoSEQ multiplex PCR; the TCRdb copy retains only in-frame clones and omits some. The sample includes roughly 130,000 clones, approximately 80% of them seen just once. Material: PBMCs. The sequence was collected from a male donor in good health and CMV-seropositive. The chain employs TRBV7-6 and TRBJ2-2; 14 bases match TRBD2. Written as DNA, the CDR3 is TGTGCCAGCACCTTGGGACTAGCGGGAGCATTTGGCGGGGAGCTGTTTTTT. Its translation: CASTLGLAGAFGGELFF.